Listed here is a single T cell receptor beta chain. Antigen: not known. This sample was included in a study of CD4 T cells in relation to SARS-CoV-2 and coronaviruses. Looking at the study overall: ViraFEST: approximately 10-day antigen culture of PBMCs, then TCR beta CDR3 sequencing.

Unexposed donor CD4+ T cells date from about 2011-2018, before the COVID-19 pandemic. Isolation of CD4+ T cells took place after 10 days in culture. Clones were sequenced by immunoSEQ multiplex PCR, and TCRdb holds only the in-frame ones, with some missing. The data hold under 30,000 clones, with roughly 82% observed a single time. Germline lookup yields CDR1 DFQATT and CDR2 SNEGSKA (reference sequence). V lost 1 base, J lost 5 bases, and 2 bases lay in between. The CDR3 extends over 10 amino acids. The specimen sequenced was CD4+ T cells from PBMCs, cultured in vitro. This TCR derives from a human donor in good health. The genes are TRBV20-1 and TRBJ2-5, with no clear D. The CDR3 DNA reads as TGCAGTGCTAGAGTCGAGACCCAGTACTTC. It specifies CSARVETQYF.